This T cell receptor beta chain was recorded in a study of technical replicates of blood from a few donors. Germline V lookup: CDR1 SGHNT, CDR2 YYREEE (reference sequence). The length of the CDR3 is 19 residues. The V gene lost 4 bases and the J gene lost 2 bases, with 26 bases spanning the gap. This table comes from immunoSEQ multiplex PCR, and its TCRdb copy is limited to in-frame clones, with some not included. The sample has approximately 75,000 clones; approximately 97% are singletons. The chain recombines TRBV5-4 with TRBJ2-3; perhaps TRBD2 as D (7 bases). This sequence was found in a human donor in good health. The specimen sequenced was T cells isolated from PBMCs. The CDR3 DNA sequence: TGTGCCAGCAGCAAGACGGGGGACTACAGGGTTACGGACACAGATACGCAGTATTTT. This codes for CASSKTGDYRVTDTDTQYF.